The clone carrying this TCR beta chain came up many times. This record comes from a study of regulatory T cells in long-lasting Graves disease. Time point denoted: newly diagnosed GD, antithyroid drugs for less than 3 months. Following extraction of RNA from PBMCs, that RNA was used to make the TCR library. The authors built TCR beta libraries using iRepertoire HTBI primers and Arm-PCR of CDR3 regions. MiXCR was run by TCRdb on the multiplex PCR reads, yielding one entry per CDR3 protein. The sample lists 300,000 to 400,000 distinct CDR3 sequences, around 17% occurring once. Germline loops: CDR1 MNHEY, CDR2 SMNVEV (reference sequence). V lost 5 bases to trimming and J lost 3 bases, with 13 bases between them. This CDR3 region has 15 residues. These data were also filed under a second study, of T cells in Graves' hyperthyroidism and ophthalmopathy.

The sample in question was peripheral blood mononuclear cells (PBMCs), obtained at new diagnosis, from a patient treated with antithyroid drugs. The J gene is TRBJ2-2, the V gene TRBV27, with D possibly matching TRBD1 (5 bases). This receptor was identified in a man aged 35-49 years with Graves disease. CDR3 region: CASSPFREYTGELFF. The CDR3 nucleotides read TGTGCCAGCAGTCCGTTCAGGGAATACACCGGGGAGCTGTTTTTT.